A selection of T cell receptor beta chains follows, all from one sample in a study of T cell responses to AZD1222 COVID-19 vaccine. Sequenced by immunoSEQ multiplex PCR; TCRdb stores in-frame clones only, minus some. The profile shows 150,000 to 190,000 clones, roughly 90% of them singletons. This sample comprised peripheral blood, obtained 28 days after the second AZD1222 dose. Receptors originate from an adult who received the AZD1222 COVID-19 vaccine. Both conserved end residues are part of each CDR3. Each record gives: V gene, clone size, J gene, D gene, CDR3 protein, CDR3 DNA. The D gene is left open where the match is weak. Clone size is stated in some rows and not others, as once, few, many or a class when expanded.

v_gene: TRBV16; abundance: -; j_gene: TRBJ1-5; d_gene: -; CDR3aa: CASSQSGGPRGAQHF; CDR3nt: TGTGCCAGCAGCCAATCTGGGGGGCCGCGAGGGGCCCAGCATTTT
v_gene: TRBV13; abundance: once; j_gene: TRBJ2-7; d_gene: TRBD2; CDR3aa: CASSSAGLGSYEQYF; CDR3nt: TGTGCCAGCAGCTCAGCGGGACTAGGGTCCTACGAGCAGTACTTC
v_gene: TRBV11-1; abundance: -; j_gene: TRBJ2-7; d_gene: -; CDR3aa: CASSSIFSPSYEQYF; CDR3nt: TGTGCCAGCAGCTCCATATTCTCGCCGTCCTACGAGCAGTACTTC
v_gene: TRBV11-1; abundance: -; j_gene: TRBJ2-5; d_gene: -; CDR3aa: CASSRDRQETQYF; CDR3nt: TGTGCCAGCAGCCGAGACAGGCAAGAGACCCAGTACTTC
v_gene: TRBV10-3; abundance: -; j_gene: TRBJ2-5; d_gene: -; CDR3aa: CAISEAGSQETQYF; CDR3nt: TGTGCCATCAGTGAGGCGGGTTCCCAAGAGACCCAGTACTTC
v_gene: TRBV7-9; abundance: -; j_gene: TRBJ1-5; d_gene: TRBD1; CDR3aa: CASSPSTGGQPQHF; CDR3nt: TGTGCCAGCAGCCCATCGACAGGGGGCCAGCCCCAGCATTTT
v_gene: TRBV5-6; abundance: once; j_gene: TRBJ2-1; d_gene: TRBD2; CDR3aa: CASSFLTSGDPNSYNEQFF; CDR3nt: TGTGCCAGCAGCTTCCTGACTAGCGGTGATCCGAACTCCTACAATGAGCAGTTCTTC
v_gene: TRBV9; abundance: -; j_gene: TRBJ2-3; d_gene: -; CDR3aa: CASSVQSSISDTQYF; CDR3nt: TGTGCCAGCAGCGTTCAATCTAGCATTTCAGATACGCAGTATTTT
v_gene: TRBV7-9; abundance: once; j_gene: TRBJ2-3; d_gene: -; CDR3aa: CASGTYRASTDTQYF; CDR3nt: TGTGCCAGCGGCACTTACAGGGCTAGCACAGATACGCAGTATTTT
v_gene: TRBV3-1/TRBV3-2; abundance: -; j_gene: TRBJ2-7; d_gene: -; CDR3aa: CASSQVWRPSSYEQYF; CDR3nt: TGTGCCAGCAGCCAAGTTTGGCGTCCGAGCTCCTACGAGCAGTACTTC
v_gene: TRBV4-2; abundance: -; j_gene: TRBJ2-3; d_gene: TRBD2; CDR3aa: CASSQEVTGLAGGGTDTQYF; CDR3nt: TGTGCCAGCAGCCAAGAGGTTACGGGACTAGCAGGGGGGGGCACAGATACGCAGTATTTT
v_gene: TRBV5-6; abundance: -; j_gene: TRBJ2-2; d_gene: -; CDR3aa: CASSFREPYSNTGELFF; CDR3nt: TGTGCCAGCAGCTTTAGGGAGCCCTACTCGAACACCGGGGAGCTGTTTTTT
v_gene: TRBV27; abundance: -; j_gene: TRBJ1-1; d_gene: -; CDR3aa: CASSLNMNTEAFF; CDR3nt: TGTGCCAGCAGTTTAAACATGAACACTGAAGCTTTCTTT
v_gene: TRBV28; abundance: -; j_gene: TRBJ2-3; d_gene: TRBD2; CDR3aa: CASRQLARGGADTQYF; CDR3nt: TGTGCCAGCAGACAACTAGCGCGCGGGGGGGCAGATACGCAGTATTTT
v_gene: TRBV9; abundance: -; j_gene: TRBJ1-6; d_gene: -; CDR3aa: CASSPRTDGPYNSPLHF; CDR3nt: TGTGCCAGCAGCCCTCGGACGGATGGCCCCTATAATTCACCCCTCCACTTT
v_gene: TRBV11-3; abundance: -; j_gene: TRBJ1-1; d_gene: -; CDR3aa: CASSFRDTEAFF; CDR3nt: TGTGCCAGCAGCTTCAGGGACACTGAAGCTTTCTTT
v_gene: TRBV11-2; abundance: -; j_gene: TRBJ1-6; d_gene: -; CDR3aa: CASSPSVANSPLHF; CDR3nt: TGTGCCAGCAGCCCATCGGTTGCCAATTCACCCCTCCACTTT
v_gene: TRBV18; abundance: -; j_gene: TRBJ2-7; d_gene: -; CDR3aa: CASSPSVIEQYF; CDR3nt: TGTGCCAGCTCACCATCTGTGATCGAGCAGTACTTC
v_gene: TRBV19; abundance: -; j_gene: TRBJ1-2; d_gene: -; CDR3aa: CASSPSGRGIFYGYTF; CDR3nt: TGTGCCAGTAGTCCCTCGGGTAGGGGGATATTCTATGGCTACACCTTC
v_gene: TRBV27; abundance: -; j_gene: TRBJ2-7; d_gene: -; CDR3aa: CASSFLGSEQYF; CDR3nt: TGTGCCAGCAGTTTTTTAGGTTCCGAGCAGTACTTC
v_gene: TRBV9; abundance: once; j_gene: TRBJ2-7; d_gene: -; CDR3aa: CASSVDGGPAYEQYF; CDR3nt: TGTGCCAGCAGCGTAGATGGGGGACCCGCCTACGAGCAGTACTTC
v_gene: TRBV25-1; abundance: -; j_gene: TRBJ2-5; d_gene: -; CDR3aa: CASSEFRGSETQYF; CDR3nt: TGTGCCAGCAGTGAATTTAGGGGGTCAGAGACCCAGTACTTC
v_gene: TRBV15; abundance: few; j_gene: TRBJ2-7; d_gene: TRBD1; CDR3aa: CATSRVPGTANYEQYF; CDR3nt: TGTGCCACCAGCAGAGTCCCTGGGACAGCTAACTACGAGCAGTACTTC
v_gene: TRBV4-2; abundance: once; j_gene: TRBJ2-1; d_gene: TRBD2; CDR3aa: CASSQVGTSGRNEQFF; CDR3nt: TGTGCCAGCAGCCAGGTAGGGACTAGCGGGAGAAATGAGCAGTTCTTC
v_gene: TRBV12-3/TRBV12-4; abundance: -; j_gene: TRBJ1-2; d_gene: -; CDR3aa: CASSLSSGYGYTF; CDR3nt: TGTGCCAGCAGTTTGTCGTCAGGGTATGGCTACACCTTC
v_gene: TRBV7-6; abundance: -; j_gene: TRBJ2-7; d_gene: TRBD2; CDR3aa: CASSSTSGFSYEQYF; CDR3nt: TGTGCCAGCAGCTCGACTAGCGGGTTCTCCTACGAGCAGTACTTC
v_gene: TRBV6-1; abundance: -; j_gene: TRBJ2-7; d_gene: TRBD1; CDR3aa: CASSEATGVTYEQYF; CDR3nt: TGTGCCAGCAGTGAAGCAACAGGGGTCACCTACGAGCAGTACTTC
v_gene: TRBV9; abundance: -; j_gene: TRBJ2-1; d_gene: -; CDR3aa: CASSARDPVQNEQFF; CDR3nt: TGTGCCAGCAGCGCACGCGACCCAGTCCAGAATGAGCAGTTCTTC
v_gene: TRBV7-8; abundance: -; j_gene: TRBJ2-5; d_gene: -; CDR3aa: CASSSRDPQKTQYF; CDR3nt: TGTGCCAGCAGCTCTAGGGACCCCCAGAAGACCCAGTACTTC
v_gene: TRBV30; abundance: -; j_gene: TRBJ1-5; d_gene: TRBD1; CDR3aa: CAWSPGQGLQPQHF; CDR3nt: TGTGCCTGGAGTCCTGGACAGGGATTGCAGCCCCAGCATTTT
v_gene: TRBV7-8; abundance: -; j_gene: TRBJ2-5; d_gene: -; CDR3aa: CASSFQGGETQYF; CDR3nt: TGTGCCAGCAGCTTCCAGGGCGGGGAGACCCAGTACTTC
v_gene: TRBV5-1; abundance: -; j_gene: TRBJ2-7; d_gene: -; CDR3aa: CASSRDGTTRYEQYF; CDR3nt: TGCGCCAGCAGCCGAGACGGGACAACGCGCTACGAGCAGTACTTC
v_gene: TRBV5-1; abundance: -; j_gene: TRBJ2-5; d_gene: -; CDR3aa: CASSYLQETQYF; CDR3nt: TGCGCCAGCAGCTATCTCCAAGAGACCCAGTACTTC
v_gene: TRBV23-1; abundance: -; j_gene: TRBJ2-1; d_gene: -; CDR3aa: CASSQSRGDNEQFF; CDR3nt: TGCGCCAGCAGTCAATCGAGAGGCGACAATGAGCAGTTCTTC
v_gene: TRBV19; abundance: once; j_gene: TRBJ2-7; d_gene: TRBD1; CDR3aa: CASSINGQGAYEQYF; CDR3nt: TGTGCCAGTAGTATAAATGGACAGGGGGCTTACGAGCAGTACTTC
v_gene: TRBV4-2; abundance: -; j_gene: TRBJ1-2; d_gene: TRBD1; CDR3aa: CASRRDKQGEDYGYTF; CDR3nt: TGTGCCAGCAGGAGGGACAAACAGGGGGAAGACTATGGCTACACCTTC
v_gene: TRBV30; abundance: many; j_gene: TRBJ1-2; d_gene: -; CDR3aa: CAWSPLRSASGYTF; CDR3nt: TGTGCCTGGAGTCCGCTTCGTTCGGCATCCGGCTACACCTTC
v_gene: TRBV3-1/TRBV3-2; abundance: -; j_gene: TRBJ2-5; d_gene: -; CDR3aa: CASSRLGGQETQYF; CDR3nt: TGTGCCAGCAGTCGACTGGGAGGTCAGGAGACCCAGTACTTC
v_gene: TRBV5-1; abundance: -; j_gene: TRBJ1-5; d_gene: -; CDR3aa: CASSLMADEIYSNQPQHF; CDR3nt: TGCGCCAGCAGCTTGATGGCGGATGAGATCTATAGCAATCAGCCCCAGCATTTT
v_gene: TRBV7-9; abundance: -; j_gene: TRBJ1-4; d_gene: -; CDR3aa: CASSFDPQAANEKLFF; CDR3nt: TGTGCCAGCAGCTTCGACCCTCAGGCGGCTAATGAAAAACTGTTTTTT
v_gene: TRBV2; abundance: -; j_gene: TRBJ1-2; d_gene: -; CDR3aa: CASSEREGKGYTF; CDR3nt: TGTGCCAGCAGTGAGAGGGAAGGTAAAGGCTACACCTTC
v_gene: TRBV6-2/TRBV6-3; abundance: -; j_gene: TRBJ2-2; d_gene: -; CDR3aa: CASSYSNGLNTGELFF; CDR3nt: TGTGCCAGCAGTTACTCGAACGGCTTAAACACCGGGGAGCTGTTTTTT
v_gene: TRBV7-9; abundance: -; j_gene: TRBJ1-5; d_gene: -; CDR3aa: CASSFGGFNQPQHF; CDR3nt: TGTGCCAGCAGCTTCGGCGGCTTCAATCAGCCCCAGCATTTT
v_gene: TRBV5-6; abundance: -; j_gene: TRBJ1-1; d_gene: -; CDR3aa: CASSLVTGRKNTEAFF; CDR3nt: TGTGCCAGCAGCTTGGTGACGGGACGCAAGAACACTGAAGCTTTCTTT
v_gene: TRBV5-1; abundance: -; j_gene: TRBJ1-2; d_gene: -; CDR3aa: CASSLSAGVVGYTF; CDR3nt: TGCGCCAGCAGCTTGTCGGCGGGGGTAGTGGGCTACACCTTC
v_gene: TRBV11-2; abundance: -; j_gene: TRBJ1-3; d_gene: TRBD1; CDR3aa: CASRRTGESGNTIYF; CDR3nt: TGTGCCAGCAGGCGGACAGGAGAGTCTGGAAACACCATATATTTT
v_gene: TRBV29-1; abundance: -; j_gene: TRBJ1-2; d_gene: -; CDR3aa: CSVDRAGDSNYGYTF; CDR3nt: TGCAGCGTTGATCGGGCAGGGGATTCTAACTATGGCTACACCTTC
v_gene: TRBV4-1; abundance: -; j_gene: TRBJ1-4; d_gene: -; CDR3aa: CASSQDRQTSRSKLFF; CDR3nt: TGCGCCAGCAGCCAAGATCGCCAGACCTCGCGAAGCAAACTGTTTTTT
v_gene: TRBV29-1; abundance: once; j_gene: TRBJ2-7; d_gene: -; CDR3aa: CSVERGRLGEQYF; CDR3nt: TGCAGCGTTGAGAGGGGCAGGCTGGGCGAGCAGTACTTC
v_gene: TRBV9; abundance: -; j_gene: TRBJ2-1; d_gene: -; CDR3aa: CASSRGGAYNEQFF; CDR3nt: TGTGCCAGCAGTAGGGGGGGTGCCTACAATGAGCAGTTCTTC
v_gene: TRBV7-9; abundance: -; j_gene: TRBJ1-2; d_gene: -; CDR3aa: CASSRERSQGYTF; CDR3nt: TGTGCCAGCAGCCGTGAACGGAGTCAAGGCTACACCTTC
v_gene: TRBV18; abundance: -; j_gene: TRBJ1-4; d_gene: -; CDR3aa: CASSPRAPSTNEKLFF; CDR3nt: TGTGCCAGCTCACCAAGGGCCCCAAGCACTAATGAAAAACTGTTTTTT
v_gene: TRBV28; abundance: -; j_gene: TRBJ1-2; d_gene: -; CDR3aa: CASSLSGRGVYGYTF; CDR3nt: TGTGCCAGCAGTTTATCGGGTAGAGGAGTCTATGGCTACACCTTC
v_gene: TRBV5-1; abundance: -; j_gene: TRBJ1-4; d_gene: -; CDR3aa: CASSLLGPATNEKLFF; CDR3nt: TGCGCCAGCAGCTTACTAGGCCCAGCAACTAATGAAAAACTGTTTTTT
v_gene: TRBV2; abundance: -; j_gene: TRBJ1-5; d_gene: TRBD1; CDR3aa: CASSESRGQPQHF; CDR3nt: TGTGCCAGCAGTGAGTCCAGGGGGCAGCCCCAGCATTTT
v_gene: TRBV7-2; abundance: once; j_gene: TRBJ2-7; d_gene: TRBD2; CDR3aa: CASSLEGSGKSYEQYF; CDR3nt: TGTGCCAGCAGCTTAGAGGGGAGCGGGAAGTCCTACGAGCAGTACTTC
v_gene: TRBV18; abundance: few; j_gene: TRBJ1-5; d_gene: -; CDR3aa: CASSPDQVVGQPQHF; CDR3nt: TGTGCCAGCTCACCGGATCAGGTGGTAGGTCAGCCCCAGCATTTT
v_gene: TRBV28; abundance: -; j_gene: TRBJ1-4; d_gene: -; CDR3aa: CASSLSGATGLPEKLFF; CDR3nt: TGTGCCAGCAGTTTATCGGGGGCAACCGGGCTTCCAGAAAAACTGTTTTTT
v_gene: TRBV28; abundance: -; j_gene: TRBJ2-7; d_gene: -; CDR3aa: CASSLSGPRGEQYF; CDR3nt: TGTGCCAGCAGTTTATCGGGGCCCCGAGGAGAGCAGTACTTC